The next 27 T cell receptor beta chains were all read from a single sample in a study of blood T cells in healthy people across ages. A sample-barcoded 5' primer and a J-beta primer mix were used in a second PCR of about 6 to 11 cycles. TCRdb analysed the 5' RACE reads with MiXCR anew, one entry per CDR3 protein. Of approximately 830,000 distinct CDR3 sequences listed, approximately 65% are singletons. The sequencing sample was made of blood. Receptors were obtained from a man aged 25-45 years in good health.

The chain recombines TRBV4-3 with TRBJ2-1; a possible D gene is TRBD1 (6 bases). Trimming cost V 0 bases and J 1 base, with 10 bases left between them. CDR1 LGHNA and CDR2 YSLEER come from the germline V gene. The CDR3 covers 16 residues. DNA of the CDR3: TGCGCCAGCAGCCAAGATGGGACATGGTCCTACAATGAGCAGTTCTTC. The encoded protein is CASSQDGTWSYNEQFF.

This clonotype has more than one count but fewer than ten. The rearrangement joins TRBV12-3 or TRBV12-4 to TRBJ2-1; D not certain. The CDR3 has 16 amino acids. Deletions cut 4 bases from V and 8 bases from J, with 21 bases between. The CDR3 DNA follows: TGTGCCAGCAGTTCCCGCCGGGCCCCTCCGTTGGATGAGCAGTTCTTC. The encoded protein is CASSSRRAPPLDEQFF.

The rearrangement uses TRBV6-5 and TRBJ2-7; TRBD1 matches at 7 bases. Germline V gene sequence: CDR1 MNHEY, CDR2 SVGAGI. V was pared by 4 bases and J by 3 bases, with 6 bases of the junction left unmatched. CDR3 length equals 14 residues. The CDR3 nucleotides are TGTGCCAGCAGTTTACAGGGGAGATACTACGAGCAGTACTTC. Protein: CASSLQGRYYEQYF.

A few counts support this clonotype. This chain links TRBV7-2 with TRBJ1-4; D is unclear. Trimming took off 1 base at V and 4 bases at J, with 7 bases between the two ends. The CDR3 is 14 amino acids. CDR1 SGHTA and CDR2 FQGNSA come from the germline V gene. The CDR3: CASSLGPNNEKLFF. The CDR3 nucleotides are TGTGCCAGCAGCTTAGGGCCAAATAATGAAAAACTGTTTTTT.

The V and J genes are TRBV7-2 and TRBJ2-7; TRBD1 matches at 12 bases. Germline lookup yields CDR1 SGHTA and CDR2 FQGNSA. V shed 6 bases and J 3 bases; nucleotides not matched to a gene: 6. This CDR3 is 15 amino acids long. CDR3 loop: CASSTGQGAFYEQYF. The CDR3 DNA follows: TGTGCCAGCAGTACGGGACAGGGGGCATTCTACGAGCAGTACTTC. Full variable domain (remainder filled in from reference TRBV7-2 and TRBJ2-7): GAGVSQSPSNKVTEKGKDVELRCDPISGHTALYWYRQSLGQGLEFLIYFQGNSAPDKSGLPSDRFSAERTGGSVSTLTIQRTQQEDSAVYLCASSTGQGAFYEQYFGPGTRLTVT.

The chain joins TRBV7-9 to TRBJ2-1; D uncertain. CDR3 size: 12 residues. The V gene's germline CDR1 is SEHNR and CDR2 FQNEAQ (reference sequence). V was cut by 8 bases and J by 6 bases, with 11 bases left in between. The CDR3 DNA reads as TGTGCCAGCCGGAAAATCGGCAATGAGCAGTTCTTC. Translating gives CASRKIGNEQFF.

In this sample, this clonotype turned up a few times. This chain links TRBV28 with TRBJ2-4; perhaps D is TRBD1 or TRBD2 (5 bases each). The J call could be wrong; TRBJ2-7 is a better fit for the DNA end. Germline assignment: CDR1 MDHEN and CDR2 SYDVKM. The CDR3 length is 14 residues. CDR3 sequence reads: CASTHGTQTYEQYF. CDR3 bases: TGTGCCAGCACCCACGGGACCCAAACCTACGAGCAGTACTTC.

The chain carries TRBV27 and TRBJ1-6; weak D call: TRBD1 (5 bases). CDR3 length: 16 amino acids. Germline-derived CDR1 and CDR2 are MNHEY and SMNVEV (reference sequence). Trimming took 2 bases from V and 9 from J, leaving 17 bases between them. The CDR3 nucleotides are TGTGCCAGCAGTTTAATCGGGCAGGGATTGGGTTCACCCCTCCACTTT. Protein product: CASSLIGQGLGSPLHF.

This clonotype has only one observation. The chain employs TRBV12-3 or TRBV12-4 and TRBJ1-5, with D tentatively TRBD1 (5 bases). Trimming took off 6 bases at V and 7 bases at J, with 13 bases between the two ends. This CDR3 has 13 residues. The CDR3 region has the DNA TGTGCCAGCAGAGGGGCAGTCGGGCAGCCCCAGCATTTT. It yields the protein CASRGAVGQPQHF.

A few counts support this clonotype. The V and J genes are TRBV4-3 and TRBJ2-1; 10 bases are a match to TRBD2. V gave up 4 bases and J gave up 7 bases; unmatched junction bases: 13. This CDR3 has 17 residues. Germline V CDR1 and CDR2: LGHNA, YSLEER. Written as DNA, the CDR3 is TGCGCCAGCAGCCCCCAAAAAGATAGCGGGGGGCCAAATGAGCAGTTCTTC. It codes for CASSPQKDSGGPNEQFF.

This chain uses TRBV9 with TRBJ2-4; TRBD1 matches 7 bases. The better agreement between TRBJ2-7 and the DNA end casts doubt on the J call. The CDR3 totals 15 residues. CDR1 SGDLS and CDR2 YYNGEE come from the germline V gene. The CDR3 protein is CASSVAGDSNYEQYF. The CDR3 coding sequence is TGTGCCAGCAGCGTAGCTGGGGACAGCAATTACGAGCAGTACTTC.

The V gene is TRBV7-2, the J gene TRBJ1-2, with 11 bases fitting TRBD1. J lost 4 bases, V lost 2 bases, and 6 bases had no gene match. The CDR3 totals 16 residues. Germline V CDR1 and CDR2: SGHTA, FQGNSA. CDR3 residues: CASSLSGDRGVYGYTF. CDR3 nucleotide sequence: TGTGCCAGCAGCTTATCAGGGGACAGGGGGGTCTATGGCTACACCTTC.

With regard to this clonotype: Germline and junction disagree at one end, which may indicate a read error. This chain uses TRBV9 with TRBJ2-3, with D maybe TRBD1 (6 bases). CDR3 length: 15 residues. Germline CDR1 reads SGDLS; CDR2 reads YYNGEE. In nucleotides, the CDR3 is TGTGCCAGCAGCGGCCGGGACACCTCCACAGCTACGCAGTATTTT. It yields the protein CASSGRDTSTATQYF.

The chain links TRBV12-3 or TRBV12-4 to TRBJ2-3, with 9 nucleotides matching TRBD2. The CDR3 contains 15 residues. V lost 8 bases, J lost 0 bases, and 6 bases stayed unmatched. The CDR3 sequence: CASDSGLASTDTQYF. CDR3 in DNA: TGTGCCAGCGACTCGGGACTAGCTAGCACAGATACGCAGTATTTT.

This clonotype was counted between two and nine times. V is TRBV27 and J is TRBJ2-4; 7 bases are a match to TRBD2. The J call is doubtful: the DNA matches TRBJ2-7 better. Germline CDR1 is MNHEY and CDR2 is SMNVEV (reference sequence). The length of the CDR3 is 15 residues. The CDR3 DNA reads TGTGCCAGCAGTTTAGGCAGCGGGGCCTATTACGAGCAGTACTTC. Translation gives CASSLGSGAYYEQYF.

The chain employs TRBV5-5 and TRBJ1-4, with 7 nucleotides matching TRBD1. V trimming: 0 bases; J trimming: 8 bases; junction bases outside the gene matches: 10. The CDR3 extends over 16 amino acids. From germline, CDR1 is SGHKS and CDR2 YYEKEE (reference sequence). CDR3 amino acids: CASSLDGRQGAEKLFF. CDR3 sequence (DNA): TGTGCCAGCAGCTTGGATGGAAGACAGGGAGCAGAAAAACTGTTTTTT.

Turning to this clonotype: The junction differs from germline at one of its ends, possibly a read error. This chain links TRBV11-2 with TRBJ2-7; D is uncertain. Germline V lookup: CDR1 SGHAT, CDR2 FQNNGV. This CDR3 has 13 residues. The CDR3 nucleotides are TGTACCAGCAGTCTCTACGCACTCTACGAGCAGTACTTC. Translated, it gives CTSSLYALYEQYF.

This chain uses TRBV7-9 with TRBJ2-1; D is unresolved. V lost 1 base and J 2 bases, leaving 9 bases between the germline ends. The germline V gene has CDR1 SEHNR and CDR2 FQNEAQ (reference sequence). There are 15 residues in the CDR3. The CDR3, as DNA: TGTGCCAGCAGCTTAGTTTTGGGGACCTACAATGAGCAGTTCTTC. Encoded protein: CASSLVLGTYNEQFF.

This clonotype was detected only a few times. CDR3 sequence reads: CASTTFNEQFF. CDR3 DNA sequence: TGTGCCAGCACCACCTTCAATGAGCAGTTCTTC. The chain employs TRBV6-2 or TRBV6-3 and TRBJ2-1; no definite D call. This CDR3 has 11 amino acids. V was trimmed by 7 bases and J by 6 bases, leaving 7 bases between them. Germline loops: CDR1 MNHEY, CDR2 SVGEGT.

The rearrangement uses TRBV3-1 and TRBJ2-5; 10 nucleotides align to TRBD1. J was trimmed by 5 bases and V by 2 bases; bases with no gene match: 8. The germline CDR1 and CDR2 sequences are LGHDT and YNNKEL (reference sequence). The CDR3 runs to 16 residues. The CDR3 loop is CASSQRQGALGETQYF. DNA for the CDR3: TGTGCCAGCAGCCAAAGACAGGGGGCGCTTGGGGAGACCCAGTACTTC.

This clonotype was found a few times. The genes are TRBV5-1 and TRBJ2-3; tentatively, D is TRBD2 (6 bases). Germline values: CDR1 SGHRS, CDR2 YFSETQ. Trimming stripped 0 bases from V and 0 bases from J, with 8 bases between. This CDR3 comprises 15 residues. CDR3 DNA: TGCGCCAGCAGCTTGGGCGGGACCAGCACAGATACGCAGTATTTT. This encodes CASSLGGTSTDTQYF.

The chain has TRBV2 and TRBJ1-2, with TRBD1 as a possible D gene (5 bases). The germline CDR1 and CDR2 sequences are SNHLY and FYNNEI. The CDR3 runs 11 residues. Trimming removed 8 bases at V and 6 bases at J, with 10 bases between. The CDR3 reads CASGAGNGYTF. DNA of the CDR3: TGTGCCAGCGGGGCAGGGAATGGCTACACCTTC.

This clonotype was seen a few times. V is TRBV7-9 and J is TRBJ2-3; TRBD2 matches 7 bases. V lost 1 base and J lost 3; bases outside the gene matches: 7. Germline assignment: CDR1 SEHNR and CDR2 FQNEAQ (reference sequence). The CDR3 spans 16 residues. The CDR3 DNA is TGTGCCAGCAGCTTAGTGGGAGGGGCCGGTACAGATACGCAGTATTTT. This translates into CASSLVGGAGTDTQYF. The variable domain in full, completed from reference TRBV7-9 and TRBJ2-3, reads DTGVSQNPRHKITKRGQNVTFRCDPISEHNRLYWYRQTLGQGPEFLTYFQNEAQLEKSRLLSDRFSAERPKGSFSTLEIQRTEQGDSAMYLCASSLVGGAGTDTQYFGPGTRLTVL.

The chain joins TRBV27 to TRBJ2-2, with TRBD1 identical over 9 bases. With 2 bases clipped from V and 1 base from J, the junction kept 11 bases outside the gene matches. CDR3 length equals 19 residues. Germline CDR1 MNHEY, CDR2 SMNVEV (reference sequence). The CDR3 is CASSLLLTGGVRNTGELFF. The CDR3, as DNA: TGTGCCAGCAGTTTACTACTGACAGGGGGTGTAAGGAACACCGGGGAGCTGTTTTTT.

This clonotype was seen only a few times. V is TRBV11-3 and J is TRBJ2-6; D call uncertain. The CDR3 sequence is 16 residues long. Trimming left V 1 base short and J 0 bases short, with 7 bases between. CDR1 SGHNT and CDR2 YENEEA come from the germline V gene. CDR3 in amino acids: CASSLGGSSGANVLTF. For the CDR3, the DNA is TGTGCCAGCAGCTTAGGGGGTAGCTCTGGGGCCAACGTCCTGACTTTC.

This sequence joins TRBV2 and TRBJ2-3; D may be TRBD2 (6 bases). This CDR3 is built from 16 residues. The V gene lost 7 bases and the J gene lost 1 base, with 18 bases spanning the gap. Germline loops: CDR1 SNHLY, CDR2 FYNNEI. CDR3 sequence: CASMNEGLGGTDTQYF. The DNA for the CDR3 is TGTGCCAGCATGAACGAGGGACTGGGGGGCACAGATACGCAGTATTTT.

The rearrangement uses TRBV10-3 and TRBJ2-7; unclear D gene. CDR3 length: 14 amino acids. The germline V gene has CDR1 ENHRY and CDR2 SYGVKD. V lost 3 bases and J lost 3, with 12 bases in between. CDR3 sequence (DNA): TGTGCCATCAGTGACCAACAGTCTGACTACGAGCAGTACTTC. Translated: CAISDQQSDYEQYF.